The present T cell receptor beta chain was sequenced within a study of OX40 agonist ivuxolimab in advanced cancers. In terms of the full investigation: Ivuxolimab was a fully human IgG2 agonistic monoclonal antibody targeting the costimulatory receptor OX40 (CD134). Intravenous ivuxolimab was administered to patients every 2 weeks at six dose levels: 0.01, 0.1, 0.3, 1.5, 3 and 10 mg/kg. Of the roughly 52 dose-escalation patients, hepatocellular carcinoma was present in roughly 19, melanoma in roughly 15, renal cell carcinoma in 9 and head and neck cancer in 9. A male proportion of roughly 85% and a mean age of about 60 years, ranging from 23 to 79, were recorded for the dose-escalation cohort. Patients were allowed to have had prior anti-PD-1, anti-PD-L1 or anti-CTLA-4 therapy, and around 40% of the dose-escalation patients had previously received checkpoint inhibitors. Three dose-escalation patients achieved partial responses, one with hepatocellular carcinoma and two with cutaneous melanoma. The point of sequencing TCRbeta in the periphery was to test whether ivuxolimab changed TCR sequence diversity and drove clonal T-cell expansion. The paper describes the monotherapy dose-escalation part (N of about 52 patients) of the phase I trial of ivuxolimab. General findings and caveats noted by the study authors: At doses from 0.1 to 3.0 mg/kg, clonal expansion was seen in both CD4+ and CD8+ blood T cells between baseline and week 6. In the 0.1-3.0 mg/kg groups, partial responders were among the patients with the lowest normalized peripheral clonal expansion, particularly in CD8+ T cells. Antigen specificity was not determined for the clonally expanded peripheral T cells. Low levels of normalized T-cell clonal expansion were also shown by some nonresponding patients. After ivuxolimab, more expanded clones were found on average in CD8+ T cells than in CD4+ T cells.

The trial excluded patients who had a history of autoimmune disease or who were on systemic immunosuppression. Peripheral blood for TCR sequencing was drawn from every dose cohort at baseline, at cycle 4 day 1 and at cycle 7 day 1. Samples came from an open-label, multicenter, first-in-human phase I dose-escalation trial of ivuxolimab. Adults with locally advanced or metastatic melanoma, renal cell carcinoma, hepatocellular carcinoma or head and neck squamous cell carcinoma were enrolled in the trial. Before TCR sequencing, CD4+ and CD8+ T cells were separately sorted from peripheral blood. As a fraction of the sample, this clone is medium-sized (0.01 to 0.1%). Which antigen it targets is not known. Base qualities are not recorded, but no much larger clone differs from it by a single base. CDR1 and CDR2, per the germline V gene, are MGHRA and YSYEKL. The CDR3 spans 15 residues, from the cysteine through the phenylalanine. The read is trimmed to its CDR3 DNA, 45 bases read in frame from base 1. Cut back by 0 bases and 4 bases, the V and J ends lie 12 bases apart.

To sequence the TCRbeta CDR3 region, genomic DNA was isolated from the sorted cells. TCRbeta CDR3 regions were sequenced using the immunoSEQ Assay. Drawn from immuneACCESS, this table holds only the in-frame rearrangements with V and J called that TCRdb kept. Clones are partly lost; checked studies trace under half to an unresolved V gene and leave the rest unexplained. This sample has about 5,100 clones in its table, and around 66% of those were observed once. The ten largest account for 72% of the sample. The clonotype was recovered from an adult with an advanced solid tumor such as melanoma, head and neck, liver or kidney cancer. The chain is made from TRBV4-1 and TRBJ1-2; 5 matching bases give a weak D call of TRBD1. Material: CD4+ or CD8+ T cells sorted from blood, obtained in a trial of the OX40 agonist ivuxolimab. Here is the DNA: TGCGCCAGCAGCCAAGATGACAGAACCCTCTATGGCTACACCTTC. The encoded protein is CASSQDDRTLYGYTF.